Detailed here is one TCR beta chain. Its antigen is currently unknown. The sample belongs to a study of shared clonotypes between healthy human individuals. The study's findings and limits: Naive subsets, compared against memory subsets, generally had larger estimated richness values. Donors were few, which limited the genetic and exposure-history diversity represented.

The CDR3 covers 16 residues. Per germline, CDR1 KGHSH and CDR2 LQKENI. V lost 2 bases and J lost 1, with 11 bases in between. The assay was immunoSEQ multiplex PCR, and TCRdb's table has in-frame clones only and misses some. The sample lists approximately 530,000 clones; about 96% were seen once. The specimen was naive CD4+ T cells sorted from blood. Subset in this sample: CD45RA+ positively selected. The chain combines TRBV18 with TRBJ2-2; D ambiguous. This sequence originates from a woman in her 30s in good health. The CDR3 spells CASSPFTEKNTGELFF. The CDR3 DNA reads TGTGCCAGCTCACCATTCACAGAGAAGAACACCGGGGAGCTGTTTTTT.